This T cell receptor (beta chain) is drawn from a study of T-cell reconstitution after alpha-beta-depleted transplantation in children. Study outcomes and limitations: Two months or so post-transplant, alpha-beta T cells reportedly derived from several hundred expanded graft clones. One year post-transplant, T-cell counts and diversity were largely derived from T cells produced anew. TCRbeta diversity was high at day 60 in some patients (a result of surviving recipient T cells and thymic progenitors).

Unique molecular identifiers were incorporated when the TCRbeta library was constructed. TCRdb used MiXCR to reprocess the PCR reads, holding one entry per CDR3 protein. The sample contains 80,000 or so distinct CDR3 sequences, roughly 15% of which appear only once. In regard to this clonotype: Its target is not known.

The J segment lost 1 base and the V segment lost 3 bases, leaving 8 bases of the junction unmatched. CDR1 is DFQATT and CDR2 is SNEGSKA in the germline V gene (reference sequence). This CDR3 has 15 residues. The material was PBMCs, mostly from graft donor cells, obtained 180 days after TCRalphabeta/CD19-depleted stem cell transplant. This TCR was sampled from a male patient between 2 and 15 years old who had a stem cell transplant for acute lymphoblastic leukemia, so the T cells may come from the graft donor. This chain connects TRBV20-1 to TRBJ2-7; 8 bases line up with TRBD1. The CDR3 DNA reads as TGCAGTGCTAGGCTGACGGACAGGGTTTCCTACGAGCAGTACTTC. Its protein product is CSARLTDRVSYEQYF.